This T cell receptor beta chain came from a study of blood T cell repertoires in COVID-19. On the study more broadly: Samples of COVID-19 (acute and convalescent) were obtained from the United States, Italy and Spain.

Per the authors' pipeline: Reference gene primer amplification gave estimated nucleated cell counts. Only in-frame clones appear in the TCRdb table, and some are missing; sequencing was by immunoSEQ multiplex PCR. Clone size and the V and J calls come from that table; the DNA yielded D and trimming. The table has over 150,000 clones, more than 75% seen once. The CDR3 length is 17 residues. In germline, CDR1 is LGHNT, CDR2 FRNRAP. The V and J ends lost 5 bases and 4 bases respectively, with 23 bases between them. Sequenced input: peripheral blood. The V call is TRBV12-5, the J call TRBJ2-5; the D gene is possibly TRBD1 (6 bases). This receptor was identified in a man aged 35 to 55 with active or convalescent COVID-19. CDR3 in amino acids: CASGKYRDSSSIETQYF. As DNA, the CDR3 is TGTGCTAGTGGTAAATACAGGGATAGTAGTAGTATAGAGACCCAGTACTTC.